This is a list of T cell receptor beta chains from one sample in a study of blood T cell repertoires in COVID-19. Libraries were prepared by immunoSEQ multiplex PCR; TCRdb keeps only in-frame clonotypes and omits some of them. Among about 74,000 clones listed, 88% were seen once. Sequencing used peripheral blood. The receptors were sampled from a woman of 80 years or more with active or convalescent COVID-19. The CDR3 runs from the conserved cysteine through the conserved F or W. Fields, in order: CDR3 protein, CDR3 DNA, clone size, V gene, D gene, J gene. A D gene is named only where the DNA matches it firmly. Clone size, where shown, is once, few, many, or a class for clones that have expanded.

CDR3 protein: CASSGQNRGLGLFF
CDR3 DNA: TGTGCCAGCAGTGGGCAGAACAGGGGACTGGGACTGTTTTTT
clone size: -
V gene: TRBV2
D gene: TRBD1
J gene: TRBJ1-4

CDR3 protein: CASSQSGGNTDTQYF
CDR3 DNA: TGTGCCAGCAGCCAGAGCGGGGGGAACACAGATACGCAGTATTTT
clone size: -
V gene: TRBV9
D gene: TRBD2
J gene: TRBJ2-3

CDR3 protein: CASSQDSAGNGNTIYF
CDR3 DNA: TGTGCCAGCAGCCAAGATTCGGCGGGGAACGGAAACACCATATATTTT
clone size: -
V gene: TRBV4-2
D gene: -
J gene: TRBJ1-3

CDR3 protein: CASSLKLSDRARGYTF
CDR3 DNA: TGTGCCAGCAGTTTAAAACTTTCGGACAGGGCGCGGGGCTACACCTTC
clone size: -
V gene: TRBV27
D gene: TRBD1
J gene: TRBJ1-2

CDR3 protein: CAWSGGLARTGELFF
CDR3 DNA: TGTGCCTGGAGTGGGGGACTAGCGAGGACCGGGGAGCTGTTTTTT
clone size: few
V gene: TRBV30
D gene: TRBD2
J gene: TRBJ2-2

CDR3 protein: CSADRGYEQYF
CDR3 DNA: TGCAGCGCCGACAGGGGCTACGAGCAGTACTTC
clone size: -
V gene: TRBV29-1
D gene: TRBD1
J gene: TRBJ2-7

CDR3 protein: CASSRTSGKPGEETQYF
CDR3 DNA: TGTGCCAGTAGTCGGACTAGCGGGAAACCTGGAGAAGAGACCCAGTACTTC
clone size: -
V gene: TRBV19
D gene: TRBD2
J gene: TRBJ2-5

CDR3 protein: CASSVLLAGSNNEQFF
CDR3 DNA: TGTGCCAGCAGCGTCCTACTAGCGGGATCTAACAATGAGCAGTTCTTC
clone size: -
V gene: TRBV9
D gene: TRBD2
J gene: TRBJ2-1

CDR3 protein: CASSPEGDSEYNEQFF
CDR3 DNA: TGTGCCAGCAGCCCCGAGGGGGACAGTGAGTACAATGAGCAGTTCTTC
clone size: -
V gene: TRBV5-4
D gene: TRBD1
J gene: TRBJ2-1

CDR3 protein: CASSQDRSNYGYTF
CDR3 DNA: TGTGCCAGCTCACAGGACAGATCCAACTATGGCTACACCTTC
clone size: -
V gene: TRBV18
D gene: -
J gene: TRBJ1-2

CDR3 protein: CASSLGLAGVGGELFF
CDR3 DNA: TGTGCCAGCAGCTTAGGACTAGCGGGGGTCGGCGGGGAGCTGTTTTTT
clone size: -
V gene: TRBV5-4
D gene: TRBD2
J gene: TRBJ2-2

CDR3 protein: CASSVGADPRSYEQYF
CDR3 DNA: TGTGCCAGCAGCGTAGGGGCAGACCCACGTTCCTACGAGCAGTACTTC
clone size: -
V gene: TRBV9
D gene: -
J gene: TRBJ2-7

CDR3 protein: CASSSYIAGLINEQFF
CDR3 DNA: TGTGCCAGCAGCTCCTATATAGCGGGCCTAATCAATGAGCAGTTCTTC
clone size: -
V gene: TRBV13
D gene: TRBD2
J gene: TRBJ2-1

CDR3 protein: CGIRGPEAGQYF
CDR3 DNA: TGCGGAATTAGGGGGCCTGAGGCCGGGCAGTACTTC
clone size: -
V gene: TRBV29-1
D gene: TRBD1
J gene: TRBJ2-7

CDR3 protein: CASSLGQGRTNYGYTF
CDR3 DNA: TGTGCCAGCAGTTTAGGACAGGGACGCACTAACTATGGCTACACCTTC
clone size: -
V gene: TRBV6-6
D gene: TRBD1
J gene: TRBJ1-2

CDR3 protein: CASSTPGNSEQYF
CDR3 DNA: TGTGCCAGCAGTACCCCCGGGAATTCCGAGCAGTACTTC
clone size: -
V gene: TRBV5-6
D gene: -
J gene: TRBJ2-7

CDR3 protein: CASSFQPLAAGNTIYF
CDR3 DNA: TGTGCCAGCAGTTTCCAACCTTTAGCCGCTGGAAACACCATATATTTT
clone size: -
V gene: TRBV6-5
D gene: -
J gene: TRBJ1-3

CDR3 protein: CASSLVGTSGIPNTGELFF
CDR3 DNA: TGCGCCAGCAGCTTGGTTGGGACTAGCGGCATTCCGAACACCGGGGAGCTGTTTTTT
clone size: once
V gene: TRBV5-1
D gene: TRBD2
J gene: TRBJ2-2

CDR3 protein: CASSLEAGRDIQYF
CDR3 DNA: TGCGCCAGCAGCTTGGAGGCCGGGAGGGACATTCAGTACTTC
clone size: -
V gene: TRBV5-1
D gene: TRBD2
J gene: TRBJ2-4

CDR3 protein: CASSSSGRGTEAFF
CDR3 DNA: TGTGCCAGCAGCTCATCCGGGAGGGGCACTGAAGCTTTCTTT
clone size: few
V gene: TRBV7-3
D gene: -
J gene: TRBJ1-1

CDR3 protein: CASRLGLYNEQFF
CDR3 DNA: TGTGCCAGCAGGTTGGGACTGTACAATGAGCAGTTCTTC
clone size: -
V gene: TRBV2
D gene: -
J gene: TRBJ2-1

CDR3 protein: CASSQVVQASYEQYF
CDR3 DNA: TGTGCCAGCAGCCAAGTCGTCCAGGCTTCCTACGAGCAGTACTTC
clone size: -
V gene: TRBV3-1/TRBV3-2
D gene: -
J gene: TRBJ2-7

CDR3 protein: CASSESADTQYF
CDR3 DNA: TGTGCCAGCAGTGAATCGGCAGATACGCAGTATTTT
clone size: -
V gene: TRBV2
D gene: -
J gene: TRBJ2-3

CDR3 protein: CAWRKTGGNEQFF
CDR3 DNA: TGTGCCTGGAGGAAGACAGGGGGCAATGAGCAGTTCTTC
clone size: -
V gene: TRBV30
D gene: TRBD1
J gene: TRBJ2-1

CDR3 protein: CASSLVQSRGYTF
CDR3 DNA: TGTGCCAGCAGCTTGGTACAGTCTCGGGGCTACACCTTC
clone size: -
V gene: TRBV5-6
D gene: -
J gene: TRBJ1-2

CDR3 protein: CASRAGGTDTQYF
CDR3 DNA: TGCGCCAGCAGGGCAGGGGGCACAGATACGCAGTATTTT
clone size: -
V gene: TRBV5-1
D gene: -
J gene: TRBJ2-3

CDR3 protein: CASSSPGTIAFF
CDR3 DNA: TGTGCCAGCAGCTCACCCGGGACTATAGCTTTCTTT
clone size: -
V gene: TRBV5-5
D gene: -
J gene: TRBJ1-1

CDR3 protein: CASSPTGGIKTQYF
CDR3 DNA: TGTGCCAGCAGCCCGACAGGGGGCATAAAGACCCAGTACTTC
clone size: -
V gene: TRBV5-5
D gene: TRBD1
J gene: TRBJ2-5

CDR3 protein: CTAGVDNEQFF
CDR3 DNA: TGCACCGCGGGGGTAGACAATGAGCAGTTCTTC
clone size: -
V gene: TRBV20-1
D gene: TRBD2
J gene: TRBJ2-1

CDR3 protein: CSVNREVRTEAFF
CDR3 DNA: TGCAGCGTAAACAGGGAAGTGAGAACTGAAGCTTTCTTT
clone size: -
V gene: TRBV29-1
D gene: -
J gene: TRBJ1-1

CDR3 protein: CASSTGGRANEKLFF
CDR3 DNA: TGCGCCAGCAGTACAGGGGGCAGGGCTAATGAAAAACTGTTTTTT
clone size: few
V gene: TRBV4-3
D gene: TRBD1
J gene: TRBJ1-4

CDR3 protein: CASSSGGSGLGIQYF
CDR3 DNA: TGTGCCAGCAGCTCCGGGGGTTCCGGGTTGGGCATTCAGTACTTC
clone size: -
V gene: TRBV3-1/TRBV3-2
D gene: -
J gene: TRBJ2-4

CDR3 protein: CASRTRQGKGNQPQHF
CDR3 DNA: TGTGCCAGTAGGACCCGACAGGGGAAGGGCAATCAGCCCCAGCATTTT
clone size: -
V gene: TRBV19
D gene: TRBD1
J gene: TRBJ1-5

CDR3 protein: CASSWGQTNEKLFF
CDR3 DNA: TGTGCCAGCAGTTGGGGACAGACTAATGAAAAACTGTTTTTT
clone size: -
V gene: TRBV6-1
D gene: TRBD1
J gene: TRBJ1-4

CDR3 protein: CASSLSGRAEQETQYF
CDR3 DNA: TGCGCCAGCAGCTTGAGCGGGAGGGCGGAGCAAGAGACCCAGTACTTC
clone size: -
V gene: TRBV5-1
D gene: TRBD2
J gene: TRBJ2-5

CDR3 protein: CASSLNRDYEQYF
CDR3 DNA: TGTGCCAGCAGTTTGAACAGAGACTACGAGCAGTACTTC
clone size: -
V gene: TRBV28
D gene: -
J gene: TRBJ2-7

CDR3 protein: CASSSDGGGNSPLHF
CDR3 DNA: TGTGCCAGCAGCTCAGACGGCGGAGGTAATTCACCCCTCCACTTT
clone size: -
V gene: TRBV7-3
D gene: -
J gene: TRBJ1-6

CDR3 protein: CASSLGPRSNYGYTF
CDR3 DNA: TGTGCCAGCAGCTTAGGTCCCAGGTCCAACTATGGCTACACCTTC
clone size: -
V gene: TRBV7-2
D gene: -
J gene: TRBJ1-2

CDR3 protein: CAWIVGPLGSPLHF
CDR3 DNA: TGTGCCTGGATCGTTGGGCCATTGGGTTCACCCCTCCACTTT
clone size: -
V gene: TRBV30
D gene: -
J gene: TRBJ1-6

CDR3 protein: CASSLARGNTIYF
CDR3 DNA: TGTGCCAGCAGCTTAGCCCGTGGAAACACCATATATTTT
clone size: -
V gene: TRBV7-2
D gene: -
J gene: TRBJ1-3

CDR3 protein: CASSHRGLAVFTDTQYF
CDR3 DNA: TGTGCCAGCAGCCACAGGGGGCTAGCGGTCTTCACAGATACGCAGTATTTT
clone size: -
V gene: TRBV3-1/TRBV3-2
D gene: -
J gene: TRBJ2-3

CDR3 protein: CASSTIGQPHSPLHF
CDR3 DNA: TGCGCCAGCAGCACTATTGGACAGCCTCATTCACCCCTCCACTTT
clone size: -
V gene: TRBV5-1
D gene: -
J gene: TRBJ1-6